This T cell receptor (beta chain) was sequenced for a study of T cells in Graves' hyperthyroidism and ophthalmopathy. Amplification targeted TCR beta CDR3 regions from RNA transcripts. The HTBI primer set drove a first-round RT-PCR of the TCR CDR3. TCRdb re-called the multiplex PCR reads through MiXCR, storing one row per CDR3 protein. Here the sample spans hundreds of thousands of distinct CDR3 sequences, roughly a third being singletons. Lactation, pregnancy, other autoimmune disease or uncontrolled infection excluded patients. The CDR3 has 15 residues. Germline CDR1 SGHVS, CDR2 FQNEAQ. J lost 3 bases, V lost 4 bases, and 4 bases had no gene match. In this sample, this clonotype turned up a few times.

V is TRBV7-8 and J is TRBJ1-4; the match to TRBD1 covers 8 bases. Sample: blood. This clonotype originated in a woman in her thirties or forties with Graves' hyperthyroidism. CDR3 coding DNA: TGTGCCAGCAGCTCGGGACAGGCTTCTAATGAAAAACTGTTTTTT. It translates to CASSSGQASNEKLFF.